The 8 T cell receptor beta chains given below trace back to one sample, sequenced in a study of T cells after posttransplantation cyclophosphamide. Sequencing used immunoSEQ multiplex PCR; TCRdb keeps in-frame clones, though not all of them. The sample includes tens of thousands of clones, roughly 98% of them seen just once. Sequenced: naive CD8+ T cells sorted from PBMCs. The source of these receptors is a man in his forties in good health, CMV-negative, and a related stem cell transplant donor.

The CDR3 nucleotides are TGCGCCAGCAGCCAAGCCTTATGGCGGGAAACCTACAATGAGCAGTTCTTC. It codes for CASSQALWRETYNEQFF. The chain couples TRBV4-1 to TRBJ2-1; D is perhaps TRBD2 (6 bases). Germline V CDR1 and CDR2: MGHRA, YSYEKL. The CDR3 loop spans 17 amino acids. V was clipped by 1 base and J by 2 bases, with 15 bases between them.

This sequence joins TRBV19 and TRBJ2-7; TRBD2 matches at 11 bases. J was trimmed by 6 bases and V by 1 base; bases with no gene match: 11. CDR1 is LNHDA, CDR2 SQIVND, per germline (reference sequence). CDR3 length: 17 residues. CDR3 bases: TGTGCCAGTAGTATAGTCCCTCCTAGCGGGAGGACATTCGAGCAGTACTTC. It yields the protein CASSIVPPSGRTFEQYF.

This rearrangement joins TRBV7-8 to TRBJ2-1, with 12 bases aligning to TRBD2. Trimming cost V 5 bases and J 8 bases; bases outside gene matches: 13. This CDR3 contains 17 residues. Germline V gene sequence: CDR1 SGHVS, CDR2 FQNEAQ. The CDR3 DNA follows: TGTGCCAGCAGCCTTCCGACTAGCGGGAGAGTGAGGGATGAGCAGTTCTTC. It translates to CASSLPTSGRVRDEQFF.

The chain joins TRBV5-5 to TRBJ1-2; D might be TRBD1 (5 bases). CDR1 and CDR2 (germline): SGHKS, YYEKEE (reference sequence). Trimming shortened V by 2 bases and J by 10 bases, and 12 bases separated the two germline ends. The CDR3 runs 12 residues. The CDR3 bases are TGTGCCAGCAGCTTACCAGGGATTGACTACACCTTC. Its protein is CASSLPGIDYTF.

The V and J genes are TRBV11-3 and TRBJ2-1; TRBD1 is a possible D gene (6 bases). The CDR3 is 13 amino acids. Deletions cut 5 bases from V and 5 bases from J, with 10 bases between. Germline V lookup: CDR1 SGHNT, CDR2 YENEEA. CDR3 sequence reads: CASSARDNNEQFF. DNA for the CDR3: TGTGCCAGCAGCGCCCGGGACAACAATGAGCAGTTCTTC.

The V gene is TRBV4-2, the J gene TRBJ2-1; D might be TRBD2 (6 bases). V shed 4 bases and J shed 0 bases, with 28 bases lying between them. From germline, CDR1 is LGHNA and CDR2 YNFKEQ. The CDR3 covers 21 residues. The CDR3: CASSPLGGFGLGLTSYNEQFF. CDR3 bases: TGTGCCAGCAGCCCCCTGGGGGGTTTTGGATTAGGACTAACCTCCTACAATGAGCAGTTCTTC.

In DNA, the CDR3 is TGTGCCAGCAGCCTAGCTGCTCGGGAGAAGGACGAGCAGTACTTC. Its protein is CASSLAAREKDEQYF. The chain carries TRBV11-2 and TRBJ2-7; possible D gene TRBD2, 6 bases. The CDR3 consists of 15 residues. In germline, CDR1 is SGHAT, CDR2 FQNNGV. The ends were cut back, 5 bases at V and 5 bases at J, with 19 bases in the middle.

Details on this clone: An end of the junction does not agree with germline; a read error may underlie this. CDR3: CASSLVPGTSYNEQFF. CDR3 bases: TGTGCTAGCAGCTTAGTTCCAGGTACCTCCTACAATGAGCAGTTCTTC. This chain joins TRBV7-7 and TRBJ2-1; D not resolved. The CDR3 is made up of 16 amino acids. CDR1 and CDR2 (germline): SSHAT, FNYEAQ (reference sequence).